The T cell receptor beta chain described here comes from a study of identical twins' blood T cells. Study-wide results and limits: Each donor's most abundant TCRbeta clonotypes shared more CDR3 sequences with her twin than unrelated donors.

TCR cDNA libraries were made from RNA using a previously described, modified protocol. Each CDR3 protein is one row after TCRdb ran MiXCR on the 5' RACE reads. The sample holds roughly 380,000 distinct CDR3 sequences, about 28% seen once. Of note for this clonotype: Its specificity is unknown.

This CDR3 contains 13 residues. V was trimmed by 0 bases and J by 3 bases, leaving 7 bases between them. The V gene's germline CDR1 is SGHRS and CDR2 YFSETQ. Three pairs of healthy female monozygous twins were the donors. The specimen sequenced was PBMCs. The receptor was derived from a woman between 18 and 55 years old in good health. The chain has TRBV5-1 and TRBJ2-7; D is unclear. CDR3 loop: CASSLVRFYEQYF. CDR3 nucleotides: TGCGCCAGCAGCTTGGTTCGCTTCTACGAGCAGTACTTC.